The next 5 T cell receptor beta chains were all read from a single sample in a study of T cell repertoires in cytomegalovirus infection (dated by TCRdb to the late 2010s). The sequencer listed for this sample is Illumina HiSeq 1500. TCRdb itself trimmed the public reads at Q25 with fastp, ran MiXCR and retained productive beta chains. Each CDR3 protein gets just one entry, which takes the most common genes and DNA from the rows behind it. The sample includes some 130,000 distinct CDR3 sequences, with almost 9% observed a single time. About 9.4% of the sample belongs to the ten largest clones. The sequenced sample consisted of PBMCs. These receptors originate from a human donor in good health (CMV status not recorded). Some clones in this sample may be carry-over from other donors' samples.

This clonotype turned up a few times. CDR3 sequence reads: CASSDLGQGSGANVLTF. Here the CDR3 DNA reads TGTGCCAGCAGTGATTTGGGACAGGGTTCTGGGGCCAACGTCCTGACTTTC. The chain joins TRBV2 to TRBJ2-6, with 9 bases that match TRBD1. Trimming at V came to 3 bases and at J to 1 base, leaving 4 bases not matched to a gene. Germline loops: CDR1 SNHLY, CDR2 FYNNEI. The CDR3 totals 17 residues.

This clonotype has a count of ten or more. The chain is built from TRBV28 and TRBJ1-1, with D maybe TRBD1 (6 bases). Germline V gene lookup returns CDR1 MDHEN and CDR2 SYDVKM. V lost 6 bases and J lost 5, with 22 bases in between. CDR3 size: 16 residues. The CDR3 DNA reads as TGTGCCAGCAGCCCTTGGGGGGGGGCAAGAGGGACTGAAGCTTTCTTT. Amino acid sequence: CASSPWGGARGTEAFF.

The sample holds a few counts of this clonotype. The chain employs TRBV5-1 and TRBJ2-3, with 11 bases matching TRBD2. The CDR3 is 14 residues long. CDR1 is SGHRS, CDR2 YFSETQ, per germline. The junction had 2 bases not matched to a gene; V was cut back by 4 bases and J by 4 bases. The CDR3 region has the DNA TGCGCCAGCAGCGTGACTAGCGGGGCAGATACGCAGTATTTT. Translated: CASSVTSGADTQYF.

This clonotype was detected many times. The chain has TRBV7-9 and TRBJ1-1; TRBD1 might be the D (5 bases). Deletions cut 0 bases from V and 5 bases from J, with 13 bases between. The CDR3 extends over 15 amino acids. Germline V lookup: CDR1 SEHNR, CDR2 FQNEAQ (reference sequence). The CDR3 loop reads CASSLAAVRGTEAFF. The CDR3, as DNA: TGTGCCAGCAGCTTAGCGGCAGTCCGGGGGACTGAAGCTTTCTTT.

This chain connects TRBV2 to TRBJ1-5; TRBD1 matches 8 bases. Germline V gene lookup returns CDR1 SNHLY and CDR2 FYNNEI. This CDR3 has 16 amino acids. Germline trimming cut 6 bases from V and 4 bases from J; bases unmatched to any gene: 11. For the CDR3, the DNA is TGTGCCAGCAGCCGGCTGGCAGGGGGCCGGAATCAGCCCCAGCATTTT. Protein product: CASSRLAGGRNQPQHF.